The clone carrying this T cell receptor beta chain came up a few times. What it recognizes is unknown. This specimen comes from a study of T cells after yellow fever vaccination. Overall study results and limits: Weaker, the secondary response had a peak occurring faster, on day 5 versus 15. Most clones from primary vaccination were detected again post-booster (about 95% CD4, approximately 90% CD8).

Synthesis of TCR cDNA relied on 5'RACE template switching, which attached a universal primer site and UMIs. TCRdb re-derived calls from the 5' RACE reads in MiXCR, one entry per CDR3 protein. The data hold over 200,000 distinct CDR3 sequences, with around 6.7% observed a single time. The CDR3 totals 14 residues. Trimming cost V 6 bases and J 5 bases; bases outside gene matches: 3. CDR1 is MNHEY, CDR2 SMNVEV, per germline (reference sequence). V usage is TRBV27 and J usage is TRBJ2-3; 12 bases are shared with TRBD2. The sequences come from CD4+ T cells sorted from PBMCs, collected on the day of the yellow fever booster vaccination. This clonotype was obtained from a young man who received the YFV17D yellow fever vaccine. Written as DNA, the CDR3 is TGTGCCAGCAGGCAGGGACTAGCGGGAGATACGCAGTATTTT. Its translation is CASRQGLAGDTQYF.